One and the same sample provided the 2 T cell receptor beta chains below, sequenced in a study of control samples from healthy donors and cancer patients. The data were produced by immunoSEQ multiplex PCR, yet TCRdb's version contains in-frame clones alone and is incomplete. The sample lists some 170,000 clones, nearly 96% seen once, with just over 1% in the top ten. Sequenced input: blood. The receptors come from a woman between 25 and 40 years old in good health.

This sequence joins TRBV10-1 and TRBJ1-1; perhaps TRBD1 as D (5 bases). This CDR3 comprises 15 residues. V lost 2 bases and J lost 6, with 16 bases in between. Germline CDR1 is WNHNN and CDR2 is SYGVQD (reference sequence). The CDR3 region has the DNA TGCGCCAGCAGTGAGAGGTCAGCGGGGGAGTCTGAAGCTTTCTTT. This encodes CASSERSAGESEAFF.

The chain recombines TRBV5-3 with TRBJ2-1; TRBD2 agrees at 12 bases. TRBV5-3 is known as an ORF, though its function is uncertain. CDR3 length equals 19 residues. V gave up 4 bases and J gave up 6 bases; unmatched junction bases: 17. The CDR3 DNA reads TGTGCCAGAAGCCCGAACAATTCGACTAGCGGGAGACAAATCAATGAGCAGTTCTTC. Amino acids: CARSPNNSTSGRQINEQFF.